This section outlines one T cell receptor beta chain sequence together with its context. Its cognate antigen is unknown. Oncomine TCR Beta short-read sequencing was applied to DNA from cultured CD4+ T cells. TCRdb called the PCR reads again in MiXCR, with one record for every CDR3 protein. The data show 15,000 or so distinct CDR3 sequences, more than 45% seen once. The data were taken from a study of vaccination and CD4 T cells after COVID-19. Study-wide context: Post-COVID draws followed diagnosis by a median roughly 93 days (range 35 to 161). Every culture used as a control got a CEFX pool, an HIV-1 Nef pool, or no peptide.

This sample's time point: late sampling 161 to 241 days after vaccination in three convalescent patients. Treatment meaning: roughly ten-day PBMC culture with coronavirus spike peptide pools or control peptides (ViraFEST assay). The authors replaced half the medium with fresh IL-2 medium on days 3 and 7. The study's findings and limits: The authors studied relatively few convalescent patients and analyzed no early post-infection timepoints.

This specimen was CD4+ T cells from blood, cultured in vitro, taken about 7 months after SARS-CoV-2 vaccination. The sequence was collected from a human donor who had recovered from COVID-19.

The CDR3 coding sequence is TGTGCCAGCAGCTTGGCCGAATGGTCCTACGAGCAGTACTTC. Protein product: CASSLAEWSYEQYF. The V call is TRBV5-4, the J call TRBJ2-7, with D unresolved. The CDR3 length is 14 residues. Trimming stripped 0 bases from V and 1 base from J, with 8 bases between. Looked up from germline, CDR1 is SGHNT and CDR2 is YYREEE (reference sequence).